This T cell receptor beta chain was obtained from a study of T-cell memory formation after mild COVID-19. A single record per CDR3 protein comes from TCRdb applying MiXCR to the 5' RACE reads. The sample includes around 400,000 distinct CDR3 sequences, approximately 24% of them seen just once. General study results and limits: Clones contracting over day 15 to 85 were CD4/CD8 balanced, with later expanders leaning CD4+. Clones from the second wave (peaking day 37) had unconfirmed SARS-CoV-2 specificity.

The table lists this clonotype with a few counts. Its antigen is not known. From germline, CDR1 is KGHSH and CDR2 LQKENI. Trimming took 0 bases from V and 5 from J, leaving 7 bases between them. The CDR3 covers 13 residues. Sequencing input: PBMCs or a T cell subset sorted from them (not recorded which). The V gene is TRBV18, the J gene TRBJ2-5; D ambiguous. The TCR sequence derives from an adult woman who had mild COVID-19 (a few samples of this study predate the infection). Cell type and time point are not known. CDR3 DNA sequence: TGTGCCAGCTCACCACCAGGGTTGGAGACCCAGTACTTC. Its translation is CASSPPGLETQYF.